This TCR beta chain was profiled in a study of cytomegalovirus exposure and HLA in healthy donors. Study-level results: Roughly uniform sequencing depth across donors was assumed, possibly incorrectly. The authors excluded some V segments, including TRBV6-2 and TRBV6-3, as indistinguishable. When analyzed later, the rates of TCR association showed variation by HLA locus, with DRB1 the most and HLA-C the fewest. In a later analysis, more than 15,000 TCR beta sequences were associated with HLA alleles at 0.05 false discovery rate.

As concerns this clone: No antigen is known for it.

CDR3 length: 14 residues. Germline loops: CDR1 SGDLS, CDR2 YYNGEE. Losses at the gene ends were 3 bases for V and 5 bases for J; bases not matched to a gene: 7. Vbeta (60) and Jbeta (13) primers were used in the PCR. Measured with immunoSEQ multiplex PCR; TCRdb has only the in-frame clones, and not every one. The repertoire holds under 150,000 clones, with 65% to 85% as singletons. Sequencing was done on a sample of PBMCs. J is TRBJ1-1 and V is TRBV9, with 7 bases matching TRBD1. The sequence was collected from a young man in good health and CMV-seronegative. This CDR3 is CASSATGIGTEAFF. In DNA form, the CDR3 reads TGTGCCAGCAGCGCGACAGGGATTGGGACTGAAGCTTTCTTT.